This TCR beta chain derives from a study of CD8+CD57+ T cells in acquired aplastic anemia. The CDR3 is made up of 14 amino acids. The germline CDR1 and CDR2 sequences are SGHDT and YYEEEE. V shed 4 bases and J shed 0 bases, with 11 bases lying between them. Investigators profiled TCR beta VDJ and CDR3 from genomic DNA template. TCRdb reprocessed the reads via MiXCR and lists one record per CDR3 protein. The table lists 100,000 to 150,000 distinct CDR3 sequences, less than 45% of them singletons. This sequence originates from a human donor in good health, serving as a control. The chain uses TRBV5-6 and TRBJ2-7, with D uncertain. The specimen was sorted CD4+, CD8+, or CD8+CD57+ T cells (not recorded which) from PBMCs. CDR3 loop: CASSDPGSSYEQYF. In DNA form, the CDR3 reads TGTGCCAGCAGCGACCCAGGTAGCTCCTACGAGCAGTACTTC.